These 8 T cell receptor beta chains originate from one sample sequenced in a study of blood T cell repertoires in COVID-19 (TCRdb year 2020). Libraries were made using the immunoSEQ multiplex PCR assay. As stored in TCRdb, this immuneACCESS dataset retains in-frame rearrangements with V and J assigned. A fraction of the clones does not appear; measured against another copy, unresolved V genes explain less than half of the discrepancy, and the remainder lacks a known reason. This sample gives around 100,000 clones in total; around 87% of them show up just once. The ten largest clones represent 15% to 19% of the sample. The sample consisted of peripheral blood. The receptors stem from a human donor in a cohort sampled during active COVID-19.

The V and J genes are TRBV19 and TRBJ2-7; D perhaps matches TRBD1 (6 bases). Germline CDR1 LNHDA, CDR2 SQIVND (reference sequence). CDR3 length equals 13 residues. Trimming stripped 4 bases from V and 2 bases from J, with 9 bases between. The CDR3 spells CASSTRDTYEQYF. The CDR3, as DNA: TGTGCCAGTAGTACCCGGGACACCTACGAGCAGTACTTC.

This clone was detected a few times. The chain links TRBV11-2 to TRBJ2-3; a weak D match, TRBD1 (6 bases). The V end was cut by 6 bases, the J end by 2 bases, with 15 bases between. The CDR3 totals 15 residues. Germline V gives CDR1 SGHAT, CDR2 FQNNGV. CDR3 coding DNA: TGTGCCAGCAGATACCGGGACACCTCCACAGATACGCAGTATTTT. It encodes CASRYRDTSTDTQYF.

The chain uses TRBV19 and TRBJ1-5; D remains ambiguous. In germline, CDR1 is LNHDA, CDR2 SQIVND (reference sequence). The length of the CDR3 is 13 residues. Between the trimmed V and J ends, which lost 3 bases and 4 bases, there was a span of 7 bases. The CDR3 sequence is CASSIEGNQPQHF. The CDR3 nucleotides read TGTGCCAGTAGTATTGAGGGTAATCAGCCCCAGCATTTT.

The table lists this clone with a few counts. CDR3 protein: CASKAAGTLSPLHF. DNA for the CDR3: TGTGCCAGCAAGGCCGCCGGGACACTTTCACCCCTCCACTTT. This chain connects TRBV6-5 to TRBJ1-6, with D perhaps TRBD1 (6 bases). V was pared by 7 bases and J by 9 bases, with 16 bases between. The CDR3 extends over 14 amino acids. From germline, CDR1 is MNHEY and CDR2 SVGAGI.

V gene TRBV5-1 combines with J gene TRBJ2-7, with 9 nucleotides matching TRBD1. CDR1 is SGHRS, CDR2 YFSETQ, per germline. This CDR3 contains 14 residues. V lost 0 bases to trimming and J lost 6 bases; unmatched junction nucleotides: 4. CDR3 loop: CASSLEGQGSEQYF. CDR3 bases: TGCGCCAGCAGCTTGGAGGGACAGGGTAGCGAGCAGTACTTC.

The chain uses TRBV3-1 (or the pseudogene TRBV3-2) and TRBJ2-3; weak D call: TRBD2 (5 bases). V lost 5 bases and J lost 3, with 15 bases in between. In germline, CDR1 is LGHDT, CDR2 YNNKEL (reference sequence). The CDR3 is 15 residues long. In DNA, the CDR3 is TGTGCCAGCAGCTTCGCACTAGGCGGGACAGATACGCAGTATTTT. Amino acid sequence: CASSFALGGTDTQYF.

The gene calls are TRBV18 and TRBJ1-2; D not certain. Per germline, CDR1 KGHSH and CDR2 LQKENI. The CDR3 sequence is 13 residues long. With 6 bases removed from V and 8 bases from J, the gap between germline ends came to 16 bases. CDR3 bases: TGTGCCAGCTCCGTGGAGGTTAAAGCGGGCTACACCTTC. This codes for CASSVEVKAGYTF.

There are a few counts of this clone. The chain recombines TRBV20-1 with TRBJ2-1, with D tentatively TRBD2 (6 bases). V lost 8 bases to trimming and J lost 10 bases, with 15 bases between them. The CDR3 runs 11 residues. CDR1 and CDR2 from the germline V gene are DFQATT and SNEGSKA (reference sequence). The DNA for the CDR3 is TGCAGTACAAGAAGCGGGCACGAGCAGTTCTTC. Translated, it gives CSTRSGHEQFF.